This TCR beta chain was captured in a study of T cell responses to AZD1222 COVID-19 vaccine (dated by TCRdb to the early 2020s). Context from the whole study: AZD1222 recipients with second doses at about 4 weeks or about 12 weeks were pooled, because spike-specific TCR depth and breadth did not differ between schedules. Trial participants were enrolled by age into subgroups of 18-55, 56-69 and 70-plus years, and around 150, 28 and 57 TCR-sequenced participants, respectively, were included in these subgroups. TCR sequencing covered approximately 230 trial participants: 200 to 220 given two doses of AZD1222 and some 25 given two doses of MenACWY control vaccine.

Findings and caveats that apply to the study as a whole: In the small 56-69-year group, the increase in depth fell short of significance, most likely because of low power. The whole spike protein was spanned by vaccine-associated CD4 TCRs, and dominant responses were seen in regions 160-218 and 743-854. Only 5 to 7 AZD1222 recipients were SARS-CoV-2 seropositive at baseline, limiting conclusions about previously exposed vaccinees. Because no day 14 peak-response samples were available, repertoires were characterized only after the peak T cell response. A significant rise in spike-specific TCR breadth and depth was observed after two AZD1222 doses relative to day 0 and relative to MenACWY recipients. Reportedly, close to half of the unique spike-specific TCRs recognized epitopes lying outside the regions that are mutated in the B.1.351 and B.1.1.7 variants. Participants were mostly white British and included more females than males, and it was suggested by the authors that clonal diversity may have been underestimated.

Explained via the paper, the time point label denotes: baseline before first vaccination. Vaccinee samples were obtained from the UK trials COV001 and COV002, which included a single-blind randomized controlled phase 2/3 trial of AZD1222 (ChAdOx1 nCoV-19) in healthy adults. Trial participant PBMC samples were collected at day 0 and day 28 after the second dose for TCRbeta chain sequencing. This clone came up a few times. Which antigen it targets is not known. Nothing much larger sits one base from this clone, and base qualities are not available. The CDR3 regions of human TCRbeta chains were analyzed by immunosequencing. The authors' pipeline ran thus. TCRs in the repertoires were matched against a reference library of SARS-CoV-2-specific TCRs that had been generated with the MIRA antigen-specificity platform. Breadth was defined as the fraction of unique TCRs that were SARS-CoV-2-associated. Depth was defined as the fraction of total T cells that were SARS-CoV-2-associated. Using the MIRA data, every spike-specific TCR was mapped to the spike region that the TCR reacted to and assigned to either a CD4 or a CD8 class. Log10-transformed breadth and depth values were compared by one-way ANOVA with Sidak's multiple comparisons tests. As stored in TCRdb, this immuneACCESS dataset retains in-frame rearrangements with V and J assigned. A fraction of the clones does not appear; measured against another copy, unresolved V genes explain less than half of the discrepancy, and the remainder lacks a known reason. V, J and clone size derive from that table, while D and trimming were established from the DNA sequence. The sample table records about 92,000 clones; more than 75% of these occur just once. Clones ranked in the top ten supply 22% of the sample.

Cut back by 0 bases and 4 bases, the V and J ends lie 22 bases apart. As encoded in the germline V gene, CDR1 is MRHNA while CDR2 is SNTAGT. The CDR3 runs 20 residues from the cysteine to the phenylalanine. Only the CDR3 DNA stays, 60 bases, in frame from base 1. The source is an adult in good health. The sample in question was peripheral blood, obtained on day 0 of AZD1222 vaccination. Recombination joined TRBV6-4 with TRBJ1-6, and perhaps TRBD1 as D gene, on 5 matching bases. The CDR3 reads as follows: CASSDSPVCGPGGYNSPLHF. The DNA is TGTGCCAGCAGTGACTCCCCCGTGTGCGGGCCCGGGGGGTATAATTCACCCCTCCACTTT.